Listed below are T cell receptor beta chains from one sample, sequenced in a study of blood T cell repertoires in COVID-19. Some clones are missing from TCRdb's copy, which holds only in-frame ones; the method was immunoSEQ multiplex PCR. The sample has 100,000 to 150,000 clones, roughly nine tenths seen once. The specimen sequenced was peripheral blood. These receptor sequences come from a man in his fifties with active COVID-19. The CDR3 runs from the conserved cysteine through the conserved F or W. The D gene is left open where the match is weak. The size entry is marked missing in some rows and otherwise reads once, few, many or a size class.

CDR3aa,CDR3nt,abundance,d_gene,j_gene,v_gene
CASRSRTVNTGELFF,TGTGCCAGCAGATCAAGGACAGTTAACACCGGGGAGCTGTTTTTT,-,-,TRBJ2-2,TRBV7-9
CASSFDRNTEAFF,TGTGCCAGCAGCTTTGACAGGAACACTGAAGCTTTCTTT,-,-,TRBJ1-1,TRBV11-2
CASSIGDRLLMGGLFF,TGTGCCAGTAGTATTGGGGACAGGCTCCTAATGGGAGGACTGTTTTTT,-,TRBD1,TRBJ1-4,TRBV19
CASSLTGQGNEQFF,TGCGCCAGCAGCTTGACGGGACAGGGGAATGAGCAGTTCTTC,-,TRBD1,TRBJ2-1,TRBV5-1
CASSQERRVGSPLHF,TGCGCCAGCAGCCAAGAACGCAGGGTAGGATCACCCCTCCACTTT,once,-,TRBJ1-6,TRBV4-1
CASSALGGGLAGGESYNEQFF,TGTGCCAGCAGCGCCCTCGGGGGTGGGCTAGCGGGAGGGGAATCCTACAATGAGCAGTTCTTC,once,TRBD2,TRBJ2-1,TRBV9
CASADTNTGELFF,TGTGCCAGCGCAGACACGAACACCGGGGAGCTGTTTTTT,-,-,TRBJ2-2,TRBV6-6
CASMSGGVVKETQYF,TGTGCCAGCATGAGTGGGGGGGTCGTAAAAGAGACCCAGTACTTC,few,TRBD2,TRBJ2-5,TRBV2
CASSPAAGNYGYTF,TGTGCCAGCAGCCCCGCTGCCGGGAACTATGGCTACACCTTC,few,-,TRBJ1-2,TRBV7-6
CASSQRDTNQPQHF,TGTGCCAGCAGTCAACGGGACACTAATCAGCCCCAGCATTTT,-,-,TRBJ1-5,TRBV6-5
CASSWGTGGKETQYF,TGTGCCAGCAGTTGGGGGACAGGGGGTAAAGAGACCCAGTACTTC,once,TRBD1,TRBJ2-5,TRBV6-5
CASSSSGGEQFF,TGTGCCAGCAGCTCCTCAGGGGGTGAGCAGTTCTTC,-,TRBD1,TRBJ2-1,TRBV5-5
CASSYSAGANTGELFF,TGTGCCAGCAGTTACTCCGCAGGCGCGAACACCGGGGAGCTGTTTTTT,once,-,TRBJ2-2,TRBV6-5
CASSLGQNFYGYTF,TGTGCCAGCAGCTTAGGGCAGAATTTTTATGGCTACACCTTC,once,-,TRBJ1-2,TRBV13
CASSPTTGGNYGYTF,TGTGCCAGCAGCCCGACGACAGGGGGTAATTATGGCTACACCTTC,-,TRBD1,TRBJ1-2,TRBV4-2
CASSQDWGGADGYTF,TGTGCCAGCAGCCAAGATTGGGGGGGCGCTGATGGCTACACCTTC,-,-,TRBJ1-2,TRBV3-1/TRBV3-2
CASWGGGIAKNIQYF,TGTGCCAGCTGGGGCGGAGGGATAGCCAAAAACATTCAGTACTTC,-,-,TRBJ2-4,TRBV28